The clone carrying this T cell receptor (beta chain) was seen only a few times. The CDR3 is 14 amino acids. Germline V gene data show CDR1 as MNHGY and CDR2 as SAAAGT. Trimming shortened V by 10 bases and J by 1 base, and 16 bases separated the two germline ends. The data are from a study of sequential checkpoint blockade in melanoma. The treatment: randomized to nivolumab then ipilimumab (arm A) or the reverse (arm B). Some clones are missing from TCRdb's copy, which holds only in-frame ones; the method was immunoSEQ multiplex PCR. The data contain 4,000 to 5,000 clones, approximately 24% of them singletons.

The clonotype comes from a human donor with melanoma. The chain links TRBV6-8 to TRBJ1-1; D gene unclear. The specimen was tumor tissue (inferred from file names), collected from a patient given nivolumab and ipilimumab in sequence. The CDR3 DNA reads TGTGCCATCAAGGGTGAGATGAGGAACACTGAAGCTTTCTTT. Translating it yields CAIKGEMRNTEAFF.